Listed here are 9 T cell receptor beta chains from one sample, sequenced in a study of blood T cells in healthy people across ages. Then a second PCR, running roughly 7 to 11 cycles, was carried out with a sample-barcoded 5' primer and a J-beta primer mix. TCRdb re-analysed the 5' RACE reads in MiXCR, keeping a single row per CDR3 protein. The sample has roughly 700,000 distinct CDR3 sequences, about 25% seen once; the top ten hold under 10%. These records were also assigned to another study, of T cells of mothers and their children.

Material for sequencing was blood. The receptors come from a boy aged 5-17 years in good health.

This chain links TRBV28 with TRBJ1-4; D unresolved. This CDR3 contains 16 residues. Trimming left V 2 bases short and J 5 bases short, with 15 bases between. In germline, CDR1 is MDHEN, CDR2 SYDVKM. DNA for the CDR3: TGTGCCAGCAGTTTACTAACAGAACCCGTCAATGAAAAACTGTTTTTT. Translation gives CASSLLTEPVNEKLFF.

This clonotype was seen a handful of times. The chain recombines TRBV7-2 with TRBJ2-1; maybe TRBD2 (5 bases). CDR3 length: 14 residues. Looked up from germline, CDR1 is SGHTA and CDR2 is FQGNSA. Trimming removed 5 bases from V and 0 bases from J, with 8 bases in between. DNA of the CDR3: TGTGCCAGCAGCCGCGACTACTCCTACAATGAGCAGTTCTTC. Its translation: CASSRDYSYNEQFF.

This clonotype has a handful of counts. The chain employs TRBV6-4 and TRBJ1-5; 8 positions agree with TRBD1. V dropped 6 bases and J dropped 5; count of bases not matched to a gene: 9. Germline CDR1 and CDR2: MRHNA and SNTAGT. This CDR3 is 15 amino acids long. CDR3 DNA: TGTGCCAGCAGCCTAGCTCCGGGACAGGATCAGCCCCAGCATTTT. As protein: CASSLAPGQDQPQHF.

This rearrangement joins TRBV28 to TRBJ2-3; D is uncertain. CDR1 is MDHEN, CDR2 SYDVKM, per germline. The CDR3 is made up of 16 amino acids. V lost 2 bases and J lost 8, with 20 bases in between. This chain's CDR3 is CASSLIKGQVQRTQYF. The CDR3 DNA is TGTGCCAGCAGTTTAATCAAGGGTCAGGTTCAACGTACGCAGTATTTT.

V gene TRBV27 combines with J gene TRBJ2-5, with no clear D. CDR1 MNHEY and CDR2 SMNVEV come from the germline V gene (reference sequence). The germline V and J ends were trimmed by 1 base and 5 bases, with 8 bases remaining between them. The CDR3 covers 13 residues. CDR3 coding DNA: TGTGCCAGCAGTTTATTGTCGGAGGAGACCCAGTACTTC. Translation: CASSLLSEETQYF.

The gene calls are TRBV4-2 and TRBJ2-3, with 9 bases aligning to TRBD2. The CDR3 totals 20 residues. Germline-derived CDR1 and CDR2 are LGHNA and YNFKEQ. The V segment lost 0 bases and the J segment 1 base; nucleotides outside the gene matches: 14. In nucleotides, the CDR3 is TGTGCCAGCAGCCAAGATACCCAGCGGGGGGCAGGGGTGGGCACAGATACGCAGTATTTT. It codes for CASSQDTQRGAGVGTDTQYF.

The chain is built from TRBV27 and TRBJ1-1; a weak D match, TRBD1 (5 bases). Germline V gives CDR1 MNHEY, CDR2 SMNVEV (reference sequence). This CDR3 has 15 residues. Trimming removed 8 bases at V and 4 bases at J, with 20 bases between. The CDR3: CASQDKEGPTTEAFF. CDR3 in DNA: TGTGCCAGCCAAGATAAAGAGGGGCCTACCACTGAAGCTTTCTTT.

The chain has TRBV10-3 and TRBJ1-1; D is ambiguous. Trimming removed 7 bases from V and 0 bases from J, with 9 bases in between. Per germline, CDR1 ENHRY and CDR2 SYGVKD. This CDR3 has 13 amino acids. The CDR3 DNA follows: TGTGCCATCAAGGCTGCAATGAACACTGAAGCTTTCTTT. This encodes CAIKAAMNTEAFF.

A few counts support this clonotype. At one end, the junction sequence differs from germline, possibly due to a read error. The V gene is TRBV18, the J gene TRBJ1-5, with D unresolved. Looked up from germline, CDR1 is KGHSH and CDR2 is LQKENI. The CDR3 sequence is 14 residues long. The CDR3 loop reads CASSPSLDAQAQHF. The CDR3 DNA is TGTGCCAGCTCACCTAGTCTTGACGCTCAGGCCCAGCATTTT.